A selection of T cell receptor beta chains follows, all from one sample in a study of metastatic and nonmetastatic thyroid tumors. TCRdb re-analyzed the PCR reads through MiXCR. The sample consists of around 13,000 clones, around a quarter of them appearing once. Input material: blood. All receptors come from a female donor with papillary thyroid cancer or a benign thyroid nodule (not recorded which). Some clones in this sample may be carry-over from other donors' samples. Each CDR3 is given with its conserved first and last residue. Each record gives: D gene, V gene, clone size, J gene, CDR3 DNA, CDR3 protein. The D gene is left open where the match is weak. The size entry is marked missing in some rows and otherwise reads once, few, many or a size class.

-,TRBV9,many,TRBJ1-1,TGTGCCAGCAGCCCACAATCAGGGGTGGAGGGCACTGAAGCTTTCTTT,CASSPQSGVEGTEAFF
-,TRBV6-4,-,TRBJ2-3,TGTGCCAGCAGTGACTCAGGGGCTAGCGGCACAGATACGCAGTATTTT,CASSDSGASGTDTQYF
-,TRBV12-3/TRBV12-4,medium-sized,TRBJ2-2,TGTGCCAGCACCGGGGGCCTGAACACCGGGGAGCTGTTTTTT,CASTGGLNTGELFF
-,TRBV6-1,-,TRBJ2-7,TGTGCCAGCAGAGAGAGTCTTGTGGGCGAGCAGTACTTC,CASRESLVGEQYF
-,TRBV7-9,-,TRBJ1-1,TGTGCCAGCAGCCTTTTTGAGGAGGGGCACACTGAAGCTTTCTTT,CASSLFEEGHTEAFF
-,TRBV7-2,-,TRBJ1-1,TGTGCCAGCAGCTTGGGGTACTGGACTGAAGCTTTCTTT,CASSLGYWTEAFF
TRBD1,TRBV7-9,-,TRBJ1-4,TGTGCCAGCAGCGCTTGGACAGGGATTGGTGAAAAACTGTTTTTT,CASSAWTGIGEKLFF
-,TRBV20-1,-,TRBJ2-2,TGCAGTGCTAGCTGGGTCCCGAACACCGGGGAGCTGTTTTTT,CSASWVPNTGELFF
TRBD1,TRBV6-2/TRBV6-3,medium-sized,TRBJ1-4,TGTGCCACCCGGAGGACAGGGGGATTCGGTTTTGAAAAACTGTTTTTT,CATRRTGGFGFEKLFF
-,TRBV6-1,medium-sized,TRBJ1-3,TGTGCCAGCAGTGAACAGCCCTCTGGAAACACCATATATTTT,CASSEQPSGNTIYF
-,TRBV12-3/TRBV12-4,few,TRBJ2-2,TGTGCCAGCAGTTTACAAAACACCGGGGAGCTGTTTTTT,CASSLQNTGELFF
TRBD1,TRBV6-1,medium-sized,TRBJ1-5,TGTGCCAGCTTTGTCCACCCCGACAGGGGGGCTAGTCAGCCCCAGCATTTT,CASFVHPDRGASQPQHF
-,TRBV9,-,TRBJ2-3,TGTGCCAGCAGCGTTTTGGGCTCGGGTATCACAGATACGCGGTATTTT,CASSVLGSGITDTRYF
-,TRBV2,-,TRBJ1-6,TGCGCCAGCGTTGACGGGACATGGGTTTCACCCCTCCACTTT,CASVDGTWVSPLHF
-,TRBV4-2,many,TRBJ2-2,TGTGCCAGCAGCCAAGGACTATCCGGGGAGCTGTTTTTT,CASSQGLSGELFF
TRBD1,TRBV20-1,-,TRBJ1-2,TGCAGTGCTAGGGGGACAGGGTCCCCGGGAGGCTACACCTTC,CSARGTGSPGGYTF
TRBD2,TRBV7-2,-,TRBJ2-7,TGTGCCAGCAGCTTAGGCCCTAGCGGGGGTGTCGAGCAGTACTTC,CASSLGPSGGVEQYF
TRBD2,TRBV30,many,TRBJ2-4,TGTGCCTGGTCGGGACTAGGAGTGAACATTCAGTACTTC,CAWSGLGVNIQYF
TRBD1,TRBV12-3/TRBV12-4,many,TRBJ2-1,TGTGCCAGCAGTCGGACAGGGGAATTGTCCAATGAGCAGTTCTTC,CASSRTGELSNEQFF
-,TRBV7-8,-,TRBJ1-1,TGTGCCAGCAGCCACAGTACTCCTGAAGCTTTCTTT,CASSHSTPEAFF
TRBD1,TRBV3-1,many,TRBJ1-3,TGTGCCAGCAGGGGGACAGACTCTGGAAACACCATATATTTT,CASRGTDSGNTIYF
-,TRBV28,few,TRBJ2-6,TGTGCCAGCGGGGACAATTCTCCTGGGGCCAACGTCCTGACTTTC,CASGDNSPGANVLTF
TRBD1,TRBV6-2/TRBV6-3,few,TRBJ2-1,TGTGCCAGCAGTTACGGGACGGGGACAGGGTTTAATGAGCAGTTCTTC,CASSYGTGTGFNEQFF
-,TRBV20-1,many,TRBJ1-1,TGCAGTGCTAGACCCCTGAGGGTTGGTGAGGGCACTGAAGCTTTCTTT,CSARPLRVGEGTEAFF
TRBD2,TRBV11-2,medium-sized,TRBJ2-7,TGTGCCAGCAGCTCCCGACTAGCGGGGGGCTACGAGCAGTACTTC,CASSSRLAGGYEQYF
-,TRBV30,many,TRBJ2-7,TGTGCCTGGAGTGGGACGGGCCCAGAGCAGTACTTC,CAWSGTGPEQYF
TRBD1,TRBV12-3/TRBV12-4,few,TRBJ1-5,TGTGCCCGCAGGGGGCAGCCACAGCATTTT,CARRGQPQHF
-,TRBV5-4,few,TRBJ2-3,TGTGCCAGCAGCACCGGACAGACAGATACGCAGTATTTT,CASSTGQTDTQYF
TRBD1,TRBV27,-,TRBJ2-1,TGTGCCAGCATTCCCGGTACAGGGGGCGTAACTTCATACAATGAGCAGTTCTTC,CASIPGTGGVTSYNEQFF
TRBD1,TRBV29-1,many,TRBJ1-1,TGCAGCGTAGGACAGGTAAACACTGAAGCTTTCTTT,CSVGQVNTEAFF
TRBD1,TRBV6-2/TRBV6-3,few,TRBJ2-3,TGTGCCAGCAGGAGGGACAGGGTGGCTAGCGCCGACACATACACGCAGTATTTT,CASRRDRVASADTYTQYF
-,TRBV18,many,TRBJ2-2,TGTGCCAGCTCATCACCAGGGGTCCGGAACACCGGGGAGCTGTTTTTT,CASSSPGVRNTGELFF
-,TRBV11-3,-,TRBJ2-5,TGTGCCAGCAGCGCCCCAGGGTCCTGTGAGACCCAGTACTTC,CASSAPGSCETQYF
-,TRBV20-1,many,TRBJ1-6,TGCAGTGCTGGGGGGGCCAGGGATAATTCACCCCTCCACTTT,CSAGGARDNSPLHF
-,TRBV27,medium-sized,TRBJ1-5,TGTGCCAGCAGTTTATCTCCTTCATTAGACAATCAGCCCCAGCATTTT,CASSLSPSLDNQPQHF